This T cell receptor (beta chain) came from a study of blood T cell repertoires in COVID-19. Study as a whole: Samples representing acute and convalescent COVID-19 were sourced from the United States, Italy and Spain. Sources were T cells, B-cell-depleted T cells, or PBMCs; the material itself was cDNA or gDNA.

The CDR3 contains 15 residues. V lost 0 bases and J 7 bases, leaving 13 bases between the germline ends. Per germline, CDR1 MNHEY and CDR2 SMNVEV (reference sequence). Original processing methods: Researchers report that nucleated cell counts were estimated from reference gene primer amplification. TCRdb's table, derived via immunoSEQ multiplex PCR, lists solely in-frame clones and lacks some. Clonal size and the V and J genes are those of that table, whereas D and trimming came from the DNA. The sample has over 300,000 clones; 65% to 85% are singletons. This chain links TRBV27 with TRBJ1-5; D remains ambiguous. What was sequenced was peripheral blood. The sequence derives from a woman between 45 and 65 years old with acute or convalescent COVID-19. The CDR3 here is CASSLSGFLMQPQHF. CDR3 bases: TGTGCCAGCAGTTTATCCGGGTTCTTAATGCAGCCCCAGCATTTT.